This is a list of T cell receptor beta chains from one sample in a study of long-term antiretroviral therapy in people with HIV. Libraries were prepared by immunoSEQ multiplex PCR; TCRdb keeps only in-frame clonotypes and omits some of them. Among tens of thousands of clones, about 90% were seen once, and the ten largest hold 3.6%. The source was unsorted PBMCs, collected 1.8 years after starting antiretroviral therapy. The receptor source for this set is a young woman with HIV. Each CDR3 is given with its conserved first and last residue. A D gene is named only where the DNA matches it firmly. Clone size is shown for a subset of rows, as once, few, many or a class of expanded clone.

D	size	V	length	J	CDR3	DNA
TRBD2	.	TRBV19	15	TRBJ2-1	CASSQTSGDYNEQFF	TGTGCCAGTAGCCAGACTAGCGGAGATTACAATGAGCAGTTCTTC
.	.	TRBV15	13	TRBJ1-1	CATSFRRNTEAFF	TGTGCCACCAGCTTTCGAAGGAACACTGAAGCTTTCTTT
.	.	TRBV15	16	TRBJ2-4	CATSRSARGAKNIQYF	TGTGCCACCAGCAGGTCGGCCCGGGGGGCCAAAAACATTCAGTACTTC
.	.	TRBV28	15	TRBJ2-5	CASTPGRRYQETQYF	TGTGCCAGCACTCCGGGCCGAAGGTACCAAGAGACCCAGTACTTC
TRBD1	.	TRBV6-6	15	TRBJ2-7	CASSSDRENTYEQYF	TGTGCCAGCAGCTCCGACAGGGAAAATACCTACGAGCAGTACTTC
.	.	TRBV5-4	14	TRBJ2-5	CASSSIRDKETQYF	TGTGCCAGCAGCTCGATCCGGGACAAAGAGACCCAGTACTTC
.	once	TRBV7-3	16	TRBJ2-6	CASSLGLPSGANVLTF	TGTGCCAGCAGCTTAGGGCTGCCCTCTGGGGCCAACGTCCTGACTTTC
TRBD1	.	TRBV5-4	12	TRBJ2-5	CASSSIWDREDF	TGTGCCAGCAGCTCGATATGGGACAGGGAGGACTTC
.	few	TRBV18	12	TRBJ2-7	CASSPSSGEQYF	TGTGCCAGCTCACCTTCCAGCGGCGAGCAGTACTTC
TRBD1	.	TRBV28	17	TRBJ2-7	CASSRTGAGQSSYEQYF	TGTGCCAGCAGTCGAACAGGGGCCGGACAGAGCTCCTACGAGCAGTACTTC
.	.	TRBV14	14	TRBJ1-2	CASSPRETGYGYTF	TGTGCCAGCAGCCCGAGGGAGACAGGCTATGGCTACACCTTC
.	.	TRBV4-2	16	TRBJ1-2	CASSQDYRKFGYGYTF	TGTGCCAGCAGCCAAGATTACAGGAAGTTCGGGTATGGCTACACCTTC
.	.	TRBV7-2	13	TRBJ1-1	CASSLRGGTEAFF	TGTGCCAGCAGCTTGCGTGGGGGGACTGAAGCTTTCTTT
.	.	TRBV6-6	15	TRBJ2-7	CASSYSRTITYEQYF	TGTGCCAGCAGTTACTCGAGGACGATTACCTACGAGCAGTACTTC
TRBD2	.	TRBV27	15	TRBJ2-1	CASSLRREGINEQFF	TGTGCCAGCAGTTTGAGACGGGAGGGGATCAATGAGCAGTTCTTC
.	.	TRBV7-9	17	TRBJ2-7	CASSPRQGQGAGYEQYF	TGTGCCAGCAGCCCACGTCAGGGTCAGGGTGCAGGCTACGAGCAGTACTTC
TRBD2	.	TRBV5-1	16	TRBJ2-3	CASSLGGRHRTDTQYF	TGCGCCAGCAGCTTGGGCGGGAGACATAGGACAGATACGCAGTATTTT
TRBD2	.	TRBV5-5	16	TRBJ2-7	CASSLALAVSSYEQYF	TGTGCCAGCAGCTTGGCTCTAGCGGTTAGCTCCTACGAGCAGTACTTC
.	.	TRBV19	14	TRBJ1-5	CASSSSGVRQPQHF	TGTGCCAGTAGTAGCTCAGGGGTGCGGCAGCCCCAGCATTTT
.	.	TRBV7-3	13	TRBJ1-2	CASSRTEYYGYTF	TGTGCCAGCAGCCGTACAGAGTACTATGGCTACACCTTC
.	.	TRBV7-3	11	TRBJ2-1	CASSSYEGQFF	TGTGCCAGCAGCTCATACGAAGGGCAGTTCTTC
TRBD2	.	TRBV27	17	TRBJ2-2	CASSLSAGGGYTGELFF	TGTGCCAGCAGTTTATCGGCAGGCGGGGGTTACACCGGGGAGCTGTTTTTT
TRBD2	.	TRBV10-3	19	TRBJ2-3	CAISEWGTSETTSTDTQYF	TGTGCCATCAGTGAGTGGGGGACTAGCGAGACGACTAGCACAGATACGCAGTATTTT
.	.	TRBV19	15	TRBJ1-1	CASSPQGRGATEAFF	TGTGCCAGTAGTCCGCAGGGGCGAGGTGCAACTGAAGCTTTCTTT
TRBD1	.	TRBV5-6	18	TRBJ1-2	CASSPGIQLGQGNYGYTF	TGTGCCAGCAGCCCAGGAATCCAATTGGGACAGGGTAACTATGGCTACACCTTC
.	.	TRBV28	10	TRBJ1-1	CASSHISAFF	TGTGCCAGCAGCCATATATCGGCTTTCTTC
TRBD2	.	TRBV28	15	TRBJ2-7	CASSPTSGGIYEQYF	TGTGCCAGCAGTCCGACTAGCGGGGGGATCTACGAGCAGTACTTC
.	.	TRBV7-2	15	TRBJ2-1	CASSLTWGWENEQFF	TGTGCCAGCAGCTTAACCTGGGGATGGGAAAATGAGCAGTTCTTC
TRBD1	.	TRBV6-5	13	TRBJ1-2	CASRATGLYGYTF	TGTGCCAGCAGGGCGACAGGGCTCTATGGCTACACCTTC
TRBD1	few	TRBV5-1	19	TRBJ1-1	CASSESHGPGQGAFTEAFF	TGCGCCAGCAGTGAAAGTCACGGACCGGGACAGGGGGCTTTCACTGAAGCTTTCTTT
.	.	TRBV7-2	12	TRBJ2-3	CASSFITDTQYF	TGTGCCAGCAGCTTTATCACAGATACGCAGTATTTT
TRBD1	once	TRBV15	17	TRBJ2-3	CATSRGRTGPPADTQYF	TGTGCCACCAGCAGAGGTCGGACAGGTCCCCCGGCAGATACGCAGTATTTT
.	.	TRBV4-3	13	TRBJ2-2	CASSQGETGELFF	TGCGCCAGCAGCCAAGGAGAAACCGGGGAGCTGTTTTTT
.	.	TRBV4-3	17	TRBJ2-2	CASSQDQGGSNTGELFF	TGCGCCAGCAGCCAAGATCAGGGTGGGAGTAACACCGGGGAGCTGTTTTTT
.	.	TRBV29-1	12	TRBJ2-5	CSVTRGRETQYF	TGCAGCGTGACCCGAGGCAGGGAGACCCAGTACTTC
.	.	TRBV9	16	TRBJ1-3	CASSASRQASGNTIYF	TGTGCCAGCAGCGCTTCCCGACAGGCCTCTGGAAACACCATATATTTT
.	.	TRBV29-1	15	TRBJ2-3	CSVDSSGGYTDTQYF	TGCAGCGTCGACTCCTCCGGGGGATACACAGATACGCAGTATTTT